The next 29 T cell receptor beta chains were all read from a single sample in a study of CD8+CD57+ T cells in acquired aplastic anemia. Patients sequenced had flow cytometry evidence of CD8+CD57+ cell expansion. Genomic DNA, the template, was used for profiling of the TCR beta VDJ and CDR3. TCRdb fed the reads into MiXCR, producing one record per CDR3 protein. This table holds 150,000 to 180,000 distinct CDR3 sequences, over 50% found once. The sample was sorted CD4+, CD8+, or CD8+CD57+ T cells (not recorded which) from PBMCs. Receptors were obtained from a human donor with aplastic anemia.

This chain joins TRBV7-2 and TRBJ1-6; D might be TRBD1 (5 bases). Germline assignment: CDR1 SGHTA and CDR2 FQGNSA. The germline V and J ends were trimmed by 5 bases and 9 bases, with 14 bases remaining between them. The CDR3 is 14 amino acids. CDR3 sequence reads: CASSRWRGTSPLHF. For the CDR3, the DNA is TGTGCCAGCAGCCGTTGGAGAGGGACTTCACCCCTCCACTTT.

The chain recombines TRBV9 with TRBJ2-1; tentative D call: TRBD1 (6 bases). The length of the CDR3 is 11 residues. Germline CDR1 reads SGDLS; CDR2 reads YYNGEE. CDR3 sequence (DNA): TGTGCAACCGGGACACGTTTTGAGCAGTTCTTC. Residues: CATGTRFEQFF.

The V gene is TRBV19, the J gene TRBJ1-2; D unclear. The CDR3 runs 13 residues. V lost 6 bases and J lost 8, with 16 bases in between. CDR1 and CDR2 from the germline V gene are LNHDA and SQIVND (reference sequence). The CDR3: CASSPGGSIGYTF. CDR3 sequence (DNA): TGTGCCAGTAGCCCGGGCGGGTCTATCGGCTACACCTTC.

The chain joins TRBV20-1 to TRBJ1-2; tentatively, D is TRBD1 (6 bases). The CDR3 spans 14 residues. Trimming took off 0 bases at V and 5 bases at J, with 13 bases between the two ends. Germline V gene data show CDR1 as DFQATT and CDR2 as SNEGSKA (reference sequence). The CDR3 reads CSAREAGVMYGYTF. The CDR3 bases are TGCAGTGCTAGAGAGGCAGGGGTGATGTATGGCTACACCTTC.

The chain recombines TRBV20-1 with TRBJ2-7; D is possibly TRBD1 or TRBD2 (6 bases each). The germline gives CDR1 DFQATT, CDR2 SNEGSKA (reference sequence). Trimming took 6 bases from V and 2 from J, leaving 26 bases between them. This CDR3 comprises 17 residues. Here the CDR3 reads CSASSPSAKGGPYEQYF. The CDR3 bases are TGCAGTGCCAGCAGCCCGTCGGCCAAGGGGGGACCCTACGAGCAGTACTTC.

This clonotype was seen a few times. This chain connects TRBV27 to TRBJ1-1; the D is unclear. Looked up from germline, CDR1 is MNHEY and CDR2 is SMNVEV (reference sequence). This CDR3 has 15 residues. Trimming shortened V by 5 bases and J by 0 bases, and 13 bases separated the two germline ends. The CDR3 nucleotides are TGTGCCAGCAGTCCCTTGGAGGGTTTGAACACTGAAGCTTTCTTT. This gives the protein CASSPLEGLNTEAFF.

In its sample, this clonotype was seen a few times. V usage is TRBV19 and J usage is TRBJ1-4; D may be TRBD1 (5 bases). Trimming took off 5 bases at V and 10 bases at J, with 14 bases between the two ends. Germline V gene sequence: CDR1 LNHDA, CDR2 SQIVND (reference sequence). The CDR3 runs 13 residues. CDR3 amino acids: CASSFQTEGKLFF. The CDR3 coding sequence is TGTGCCAGTAGTTTCCAGACAGAGGGAAAACTGTTTTTT.

The genes are TRBV7-3 and TRBJ2-7; TRBD2 might be the D (7 bases). The CDR3 is 14 amino acids. CDR1 is SGHTA and CDR2 is FQGTGA in the germline V gene. Between the trimmed V and J ends, which lost 1 base and 5 bases, there was a span of 12 bases. CDR3: CASSLNGGPDEQYF. CDR3 DNA sequence: TGTGCCAGCAGCTTAAACGGGGGGCCGGACGAGCAGTACTTC.

The rearrangement links TRBV9 to TRBJ1-6; D possibly corresponds to TRBD1 (6 bases). Trimming removed 0 bases at V and 9 bases at J, with 16 bases between. This CDR3 contains 16 residues. Germline CDR1 reads SGDLS; CDR2 reads YYNGEE. CDR3 bases: TGTGCCAGCAGCGTAGAGGGCAGGGGTAATGGTTCACCCCTCCACTTT. It codes for CASSVEGRGNGSPLHF.

This clonotype was found many times. The gene calls are TRBV4-1 and TRBJ2-7; 10 bases fit TRBD1. Germline V CDR1 and CDR2: MGHRA, YSYEKL. This CDR3 comprises 16 residues. J lost 3 bases, V lost 0 bases, and 5 bases had no gene match. The CDR3 protein is CASSQDLGTGVYEQYF. In DNA, the CDR3 is TGCGCCAGCAGCCAAGATCTAGGGACAGGGGTCTACGAGCAGTACTTC.

In the case of this clonotype: Just one base apart from a much larger clone, this may be a read error. This chain joins TRBV5-6 and TRBJ1-4; a weak D match, TRBD1 (6 bases). This CDR3 spans 14 amino acids. Germline V gene lookup returns CDR1 SGHDT and CDR2 YYEEEE. V lost 4 bases and J 6 bases, leaving 13 bases between the germline ends. The CDR3 loop reads CASSQGPLDEKLFF. CDR3 in DNA: TGTGCCAGCAGCCAGGGGCCCCTTGATGAAAAACTGTTTTTT.

Notes on this clonotype: Sequence at one end of the junction differs from germline and may be a read error. This chain joins TRBV7-9 and TRBJ2-5, with D tentatively TRBD2 (7 bases). Germline assignment: CDR1 SEHNR and CDR2 FQNEAQ (reference sequence). The CDR3 extends over 14 amino acids. The CDR3 here is CASSPLGGLETQYF. The CDR3 nucleotides read TGCGCCAGCAGCCCTCTCGGGGGGCTAGAGACCCAGTACTTC.

The chain joins TRBV11-2 to TRBJ1-6, with a tentative D call TRBD1 (5 bases). CDR3 size: 15 residues. From germline, CDR1 is SGHAT and CDR2 FQNNGV. The germline V and J ends were trimmed by 7 bases and 7 bases, with 17 bases remaining between them. CDR3 nucleotides: TGTGCCAGCATCGAAGCCGGGACGGCGAATTCACCCCTCCACTTT. It is translated as CASIEAGTANSPLHF.

The chain links TRBV11-2 to TRBJ2-3, with D possibly being TRBD1 (5 bases). CDR1 and CDR2 (germline): SGHAT, FQNNGV. The ends were cut back, 5 bases at V and 0 bases at J, with 12 bases in the middle. This CDR3 has 15 residues. The CDR3, as DNA: TGTGCCAGCAGCCCCAAGACAGTTAGCACAGATACGCAGTATTTT. Translation: CASSPKTVSTDTQYF.

The rearrangement joins TRBV29-1 to TRBJ1-1; TRBD1 might be the D (5 bases). CDR3 length: 12 residues. Germline V gives CDR1 SQVTM, CDR2 ANQGSEA. Deletions cut 6 bases from V and 0 bases from J, with 8 bases between. The CDR3 sequence: CSVRQMNTEAFF. The CDR3 nucleotides are TGCAGCGTAAGACAGATGAACACTGAAGCTTTCTTT.

This clonotype was recorded only once. The V and J genes are TRBV19 and TRBJ2-7; D is unclear. Germline V gene lookup returns CDR1 LNHDA and CDR2 SQIVND (reference sequence). V was cut by 8 bases and J by 0 bases, with 17 bases left in between. This CDR3 is built from 15 residues. The CDR3 reads CASVDPGRSSYEQYF. CDR3 sequence (DNA): TGTGCCAGTGTAGACCCCGGGCGGAGCTCCTACGAGCAGTACTTC.

The chain links TRBV25-1 to TRBJ2-2; 12 nucleotides align to TRBD2. The CDR3 length is 15 residues. The trim removed 5 bases at V and 5 bases at J, leaving 3 bases unmatched. Germline values: CDR1 MGHDK, CDR2 SYGVNS. The CDR3 DNA sequence: TGTGCCAGCAGTCCTAGCGGGAGGGAAACCGGGGAGCTGTTTTTT. Its translation is CASSPSGRETGELFF.

The genes are TRBV10-3 and TRBJ1-1; D possibly corresponds to TRBD1 (5 bases). The germline gives CDR1 ENHRY, CDR2 SYGVKD. The CDR3 spans 13 residues. Trimming removed 6 bases from V and 0 bases from J, with 8 bases in between. The CDR3 nucleotides read TGTGCCATCAGGACAGAAATGAACACTGAAGCTTTCTTT. Amino acid sequence: CAIRTEMNTEAFF.

The chain combines TRBV15 with TRBJ2-3, with 14 bases aligning to TRBD2. CDR1 is LNHNV and CDR2 is YYDKDF in the germline V gene (reference sequence). This CDR3 comprises 16 residues. V lost 4 bases and J lost 4; bases outside the gene matches: 4. CDR3 bases: TGTGCCACCAGCACCCGACTAGCGGGGGGGGCAGATACGCAGTATTTT. Protein: CATSTRLAGGADTQYF.

V is TRBV10-3 and J is TRBJ2-2; D is undetermined. The V end lost 6 bases, the J end lost 0 bases, and 11 bases lay between the germline ends. Germline V lookup: CDR1 ENHRY, CDR2 SYGVKD. CDR3 length equals 15 residues. CDR3 protein: CAISRARTNTGELFF. CDR3 nucleotides: TGTGCCATCAGCAGAGCTAGAACGAACACCGGGGAGCTGTTTTTT.

The V call is TRBV11-2, the J call TRBJ2-3, with D perhaps being TRBD1 or TRBD2 (7 bases each). V gave up 5 bases and J gave up 2 bases, with 23 bases separating them. CDR3 size: 18 residues. Germline-derived CDR1 and CDR2 are SGHAT and FQNNGV. CDR3 residues: CASSPRGGVSGATDTQYF. CDR3 DNA sequence: TGTGCCAGCAGCCCCAGGGGGGGAGTTTCTGGGGCCACAGATACGCAGTATTTT. Full variable domain (rest looked up from reference TRBV11-2 and TRBJ2-3): EAGVAQSPRYKIIEKRQSVAFWCNPISGHATLYWYQQILGQGPKLLIQFQNNGVVDDSQLPKDRFSAERLKGVDSTLKIQPAKLEDSAVYLCASSPRGGVSGATDTQYFGPGTRLTVL.

V and J are TRBV2 and TRBJ2-6; D is unresolved. CDR1 is SNHLY and CDR2 is FYNNEI in the germline V gene. Trimming left V 7 bases short and J 0 bases short, with 10 bases between. The CDR3 extends over 15 amino acids. CDR3: CASKNTRSGANVLTF. The DNA of the CDR3 is TGTGCCAGCAAAAACACCCGCTCTGGGGCCAACGTCCTGACTTTC. The variable domain in full, completed from reference TRBV2 and TRBJ2-6, reads EPEVTQTPSHQVTQMGQEVILRCVPISNHLYFYWYRQILGQKVEFLVSFYNNEISEKSEIFDDQFSVERPDGSNFTLKIRSTKLEDSAMYFCASKNTRSGANVLTFGAGSRLTVL.

In its sample, this clonotype ranks as medium-sized. The rearrangement uses TRBV29-1 and TRBJ2-1; D ambiguous. CDR1 and CDR2 from the germline V gene are SQVTM and ANQGSEA. Between the trimmed V and J ends, which lost 0 bases and 9 bases, there was a span of 12 bases. CDR3 length: 13 residues. The CDR3 sequence: CSVEDGLVPEQFF. The CDR3 nucleotides read TGCAGCGTTGAAGATGGGCTAGTGCCTGAGCAGTTCTTC.

The genes are TRBV7-3 and TRBJ2-1; D is unclear. The germline V gene has CDR1 SGHTA and CDR2 FQGTGA. CDR3 length: 14 amino acids. The V and J ends lost 5 bases and 7 bases respectively, with 15 bases between them. The CDR3 DNA follows: TGTGCCAGCAGCCCCCACGACCGGCTTAATGAGCAGTTCTTC. The encoded protein is CASSPHDRLNEQFF.

This sequence joins TRBV5-4 and TRBJ1-2; TRBD1 aligns across 9 bases. Per germline, CDR1 SGHNT and CDR2 YYREEE (reference sequence). The CDR3 spans 13 residues. Trimming took 4 bases from V and 7 from J; bases not matched to a gene: 5. The CDR3 bases are TGTGCCAGCAGCACCGGGACAGGGTTTGGCTACACCTTC. Translation: CASSTGTGFGYTF.

Many counts were recorded for this clonotype. The chain joins TRBV9 to TRBJ2-5; tentative D call: TRBD1 (6 bases). CDR1 and CDR2 (germline): SGDLS, YYNGEE. The CDR3 length is 16 residues. Trimming removed 4 bases from V and 1 base from J, with 17 bases in between. The CDR3 region has the DNA TGTGCCAGCAGCCCTGGGGACATTGGAACCCAAGAGACCCAGTACTTC. Residues: CASSPGDIGTQETQYF.

The V call is TRBV19, the J call TRBJ1-1; the D is unclear. The CDR3 extends over 14 amino acids. Germline V gene sequence: CDR1 LNHDA, CDR2 SQIVND (reference sequence). V was shortened by 3 bases and J by 1 base, with 9 bases between the two germline ends. CDR3 nucleotides: TGTGCCAGTAGTATCGCCGGGCCGAACACTGAAGCTTTCTTT. Protein: CASSIAGPNTEAFF.

Only one count was recorded for this clonotype. The chain employs TRBV10-3 and TRBJ1-3; 7 bases fit TRBD1. The CDR3 sequence is 15 residues long. J gave up 1 base and V 4 bases, and 4 bases lay outside the gene matches. Germline CDR1 ENHRY, CDR2 SYGVKD. The CDR3 DNA sequence: TGTGCCATCAGTGGGATGACAGGGTCTGGAAACACCATATATTTT. This gives the protein CAISGMTGSGNTIYF.

This clonotype has at least ten counts. The junction does not match germline at one end; this may be a read error. The chain's CDR3 is CASANRGLYSEQFF. The DNA for the CDR3 is TGTGCCAGCGCGAATAGAGGGCTCTACAGTGAGCAGTTCTTC. The rearrangement joins TRBV7-8 to TRBJ2-1; D possibly corresponds to TRBD2 (5 bases). The CDR3 runs to 14 residues. The germline gives CDR1 SGHVS, CDR2 FQNEAQ.